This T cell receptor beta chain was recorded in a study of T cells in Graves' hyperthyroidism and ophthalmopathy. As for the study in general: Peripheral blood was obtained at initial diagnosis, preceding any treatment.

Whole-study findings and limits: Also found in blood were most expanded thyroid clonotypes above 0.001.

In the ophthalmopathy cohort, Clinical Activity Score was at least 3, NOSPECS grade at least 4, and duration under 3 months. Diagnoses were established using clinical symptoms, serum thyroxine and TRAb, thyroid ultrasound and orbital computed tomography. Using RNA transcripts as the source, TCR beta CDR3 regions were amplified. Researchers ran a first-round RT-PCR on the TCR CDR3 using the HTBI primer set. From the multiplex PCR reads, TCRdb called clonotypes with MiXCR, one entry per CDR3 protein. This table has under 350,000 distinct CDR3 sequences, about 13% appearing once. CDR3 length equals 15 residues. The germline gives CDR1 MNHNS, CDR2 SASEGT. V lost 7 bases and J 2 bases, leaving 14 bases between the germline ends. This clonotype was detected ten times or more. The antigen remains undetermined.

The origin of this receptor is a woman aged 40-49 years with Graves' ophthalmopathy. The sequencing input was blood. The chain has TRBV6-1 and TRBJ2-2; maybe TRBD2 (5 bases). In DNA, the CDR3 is TGTGCCAGCATCTTCTTAGCGAAAAACACCGGGGAGCTGTTTTTT. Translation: CASIFLAKNTGELFF.